The sequence of this TCR beta chain was determined in a study of cytomegalovirus exposure and HLA in healthy donors. The PCR used 60 Vbeta and 13 Jbeta primers. This table comes from immunoSEQ multiplex PCR, and its TCRdb copy is limited to in-frame clones, with some not included. The sample gives a few hundred thousand clones, 75% to 90% of which show up once; more than 0.3% is in the top ten. General study findings and limits: Analyses of presence/absence relied on an assumption of roughly uniform sequencing depth across donors. With further analysis later on, most CMV-associated TCR beta chains appeared HLA-restricted. The study put 150 to 200 TCR beta chains on its list as cytomegalovirus-associated.

Remarks on this clone: As yet, its antigen is unknown.

CDR1 MGHRA and CDR2 YSYEKL come from the germline V gene. V was clipped by 1 base and J by 4 bases, with 9 bases between them. The CDR3 is 14 amino acids. The sequencing input was PBMCs. This chain joins TRBV4-1 and TRBJ2-3; no definite D call. The TCR sequence derives from a girl aged 2 to 10 in good health and CMV-seronegative. CDR3 nucleotides: TGCGCCAGCAGCCAAGTTCAAATGTCAGATACGCAGTATTTT. Protein sequence: CASSQVQMSDTQYF.